This T cell receptor (beta chain) comes out of a study of control samples from healthy donors and cancer patients. The CDR3 covers 19 residues. V was clipped by 0 bases and J by 0 bases, with 15 bases between them. From germline, CDR1 is MNHEY and CDR2 SVGEGT. TCRdb keeps only in-frame clones here, not all; method: immunoSEQ multiplex PCR. The sample has about 97,000 clones, about 89% seen once. The source material was blood. This sequence joins TRBV6-2 or TRBV6-3 and TRBJ2-6, with D possibly being TRBD2 (6 bases). This receptor was identified in a man aged 25 to 40 in good health. CDR3 region: CASSYSKAGLNSGANVLTF. In DNA, the CDR3 is TGTGCCAGCAGTTACTCGAAGGCGGGACTGAACTCTGGGGCCAACGTCCTGACTTTC.